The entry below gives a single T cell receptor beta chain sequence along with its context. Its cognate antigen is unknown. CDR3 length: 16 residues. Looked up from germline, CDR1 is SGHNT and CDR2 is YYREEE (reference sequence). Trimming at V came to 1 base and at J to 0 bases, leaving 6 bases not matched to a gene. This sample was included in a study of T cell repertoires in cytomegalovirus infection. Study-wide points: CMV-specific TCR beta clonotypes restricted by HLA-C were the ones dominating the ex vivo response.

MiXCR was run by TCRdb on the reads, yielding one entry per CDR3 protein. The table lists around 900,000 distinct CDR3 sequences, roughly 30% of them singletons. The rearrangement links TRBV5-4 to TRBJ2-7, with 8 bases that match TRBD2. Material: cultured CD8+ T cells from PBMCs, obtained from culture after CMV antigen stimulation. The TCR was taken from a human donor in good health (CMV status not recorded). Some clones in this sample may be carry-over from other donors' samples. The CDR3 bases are TGTGCCAGCAGCTTGATGAGCGGGGGAACCTCCTACGAGCAGTACTTC. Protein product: CASSLMSGGTSYEQYF.